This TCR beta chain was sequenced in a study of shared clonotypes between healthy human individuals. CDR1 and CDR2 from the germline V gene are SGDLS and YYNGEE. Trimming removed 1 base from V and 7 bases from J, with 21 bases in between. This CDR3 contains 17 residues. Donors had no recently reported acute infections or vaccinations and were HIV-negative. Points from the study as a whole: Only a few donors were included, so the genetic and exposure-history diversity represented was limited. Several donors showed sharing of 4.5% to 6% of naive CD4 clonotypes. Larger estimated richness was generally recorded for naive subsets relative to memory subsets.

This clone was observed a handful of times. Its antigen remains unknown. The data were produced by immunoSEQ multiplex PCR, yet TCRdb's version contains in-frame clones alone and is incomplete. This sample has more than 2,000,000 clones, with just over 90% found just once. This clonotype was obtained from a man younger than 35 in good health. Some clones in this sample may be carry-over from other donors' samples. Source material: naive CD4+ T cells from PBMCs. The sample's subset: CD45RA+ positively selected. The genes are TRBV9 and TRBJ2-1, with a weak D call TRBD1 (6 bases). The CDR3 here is CASSVTSQGWMWNEQFF. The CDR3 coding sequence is TGTGCCAGCAGCGTAACCTCACAGGGCTGGATGTGGAATGAGCAGTTCTTC.